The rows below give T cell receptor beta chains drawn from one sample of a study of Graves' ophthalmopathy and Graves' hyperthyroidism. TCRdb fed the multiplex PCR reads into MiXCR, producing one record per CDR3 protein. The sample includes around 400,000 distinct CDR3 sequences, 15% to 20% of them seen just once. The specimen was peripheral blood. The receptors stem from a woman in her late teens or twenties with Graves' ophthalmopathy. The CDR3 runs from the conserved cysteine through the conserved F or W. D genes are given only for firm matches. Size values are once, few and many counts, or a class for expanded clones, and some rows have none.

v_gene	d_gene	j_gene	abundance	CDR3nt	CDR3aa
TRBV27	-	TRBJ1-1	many	TGTGCCAGCAGTCCCCTCAACGGACAGAACACTGAAGCTTTCTTT	CASSPLNGQNTEAFF
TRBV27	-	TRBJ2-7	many	TGTGCCAGCAGTTCCCGACAGGGAGGAAGGCAGTACGAGCAGTACTTC	CASSSRQGGRQYEQYF
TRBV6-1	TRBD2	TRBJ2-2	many	TGTGCCAGCACTAGCGGGAGGAGCACCGGGGAGCTGTTTTTT	CASTSGRSTGELFF
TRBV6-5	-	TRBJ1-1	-	TGTGCCAGCAGTTCGGGGACCGACTTTTGGAACACTGAAGCTTTCTTT	CASSSGTDFWNTEAFF
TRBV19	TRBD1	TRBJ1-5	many	TGTGCCAGTAGTATAGACCCGGACAGGGGAGGGGGCAATCAGCCCCAGCATTTT	CASSIDPDRGGGNQPQHF
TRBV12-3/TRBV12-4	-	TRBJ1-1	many	TGTGCCAGCAGTTTTGATGGCCGGGAAGCTTTCTTT	CASSFDGREAFF
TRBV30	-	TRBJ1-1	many	TGTGCCTGCCTCCAAGGGGTAAGAGAAGCTTTCTTT	CACLQGVREAFF
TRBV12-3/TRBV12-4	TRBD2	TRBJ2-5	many	TGTGCCAGCACCTGGACTAGTCGGGGTGAGACCCAGTACTTC	CASTWTSRGETQYF
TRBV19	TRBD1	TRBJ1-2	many	TGTGCCAGTACTACCGACAGGGCTAACTATGGCTACACCTTC	CASTTDRANYGYTF
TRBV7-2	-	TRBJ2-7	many	TGTGCCAGCAGCTTAACCAGGGACTCCTCCTACGAGCAGTACTTC	CASSLTRDSSYEQYF
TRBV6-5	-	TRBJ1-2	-	TGTGCCAGCAGTTCCAACGATGGCTACACCTTC	CASSSNDGYTF
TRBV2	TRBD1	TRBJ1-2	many	TGTGCCAGCAGTAGACAGGGGGCGAATGGCTACACCTTC	CASSRQGANGYTF
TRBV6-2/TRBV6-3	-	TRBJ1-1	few	TGTGCCAGCAGCAACGGGGTAGGGGAGACTGAAGCTTTCTTT	CASSNGVGETEAFF
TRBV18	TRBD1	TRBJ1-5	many	TGTGCCAGCTCACCCCGGGACAGTCAGCCCCAGCATTTT	CASSPRDSQPQHF
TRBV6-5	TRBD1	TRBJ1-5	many	TGTGCCAGCAGACCCTGGGGACAGGGGTATCAGCCCCAGCATTTT	CASRPWGQGYQPQHF
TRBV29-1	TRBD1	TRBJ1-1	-	TGCAGCGTTGAGCCGGCTGAGGGACAGATAAAAGCTTTCTTT	CSVEPAEGQIKAFF
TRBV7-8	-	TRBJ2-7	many	TGTGCCAGCACCCGTCGGGGGCCCTCGGCCACTACCTACGAGCAGTACTTC	CASTRRGPSATTYEQYF
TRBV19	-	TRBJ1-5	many	TGTGCCAGTAGTAGGGCTGTTCAGCCCCAGCATTTT	CASSRAVQPQHF
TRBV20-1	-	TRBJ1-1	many	TGCAGTGCTAGAGATCTGCAGGGGAACACTGAAGCTTTCTTT	CSARDLQGNTEAFF
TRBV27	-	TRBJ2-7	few	TGTGCCAGCAGTTTATCAAGTCTGGGCAGTTTATTCTACGAGCAGTACTTC	CASSLSSLGSLFYEQYF
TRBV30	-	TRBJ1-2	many	TGTGCCTGGAGTCGAGGTCCCGACACCGCTTCGGGCTACACCTTC	CAWSRGPDTASGYTF
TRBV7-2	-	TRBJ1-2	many	TGTGCCAGCAGCTCCCGAGCCAGGACTCGAGGCTACACCTTC	CASSSRARTRGYTF
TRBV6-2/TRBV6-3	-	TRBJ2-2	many	TGTGCCAGCAGTTACCAGTGGAACACCGGGGAGCTGTTTTTT	CASSYQWNTGELFF
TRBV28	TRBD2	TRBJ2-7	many	TGTGCCAGCAGTTTAGGGCCTCGACTAGCGGACGAGCAGTACTTC	CASSLGPRLADEQYF
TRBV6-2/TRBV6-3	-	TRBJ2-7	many	TGTGCCAGCAGGGGAATCTACGAGCAGTACTTC	CASRGIYEQYF
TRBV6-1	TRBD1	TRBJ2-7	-	TGTGCCAGCAGGGACGGGACAGGGTCGTACGAGCAGTACTTC	CASRDGTGSYEQYF
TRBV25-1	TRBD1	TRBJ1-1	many	TGTGCCAGCGGGACAGGGGGCTACACTGAAGCTTTCTTT	CASGTGGYTEAFF
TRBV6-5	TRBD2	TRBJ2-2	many	TGTGCCAGCAGTTCCGGGACTAGTAAGAGCGGGGAGCTGTTTTTT	CASSSGTSKSGELFF
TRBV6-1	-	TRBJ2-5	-	TGTGCCAGCACCTCTAACAGGGGAGGTGGGGAGACCCAGTACTTC	CASTSNRGGGETQYF
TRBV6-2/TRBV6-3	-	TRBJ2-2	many	TGTGCCAGCACCCCGGGGACCGGGGAGCTGTTTTTT	CASTPGTGELFF
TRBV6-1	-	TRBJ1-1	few	TGTGCCAGCACTCCTGAGCAGGGAGACACTGAAGCTTTCTTT	CASTPEQGDTEAFF
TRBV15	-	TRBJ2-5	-	TGTGCCACCAGCACTTCCGGGTGGGAGACCCAGTACTTC	CATSTSGWETQYF
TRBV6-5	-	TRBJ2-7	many	TGTGCCAGCAGACGACAGTCCTACGAGCAGTACTTC	CASRRQSYEQYF
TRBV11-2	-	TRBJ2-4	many	TGTGCCAGCAGCTCAACCTCGACAGACCTAGCCAAAAACATTCAGTACTTC	CASSSTSTDLAKNIQYF
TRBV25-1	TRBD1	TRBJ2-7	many	TGTGCCAGCGGAACAGGGGCCCAGTACTTC	CASGTGAQYF
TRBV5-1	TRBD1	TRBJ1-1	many	TGCGCCAGCAGCTTACCCTTTGGACAGGGCGGCACTGAAGCTTTCTTT	CASSLPFGQGGTEAFF
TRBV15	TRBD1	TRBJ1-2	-	TGTGCCACCAGACAGGGGACTGGTGGCTACACCTTC	CATRQGTGGYTF
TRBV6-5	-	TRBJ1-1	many	TGTGCCAGCAGTTACAGAACAGGGTCTTGGAACACTGAAGCTTTCTTT	CASSYRTGSWNTEAFF
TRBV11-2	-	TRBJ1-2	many	TGTGCCAGCAGCCTCACGAGGGGGGGTCTCTATGGCTACACCTTC	CASSLTRGGLYGYTF
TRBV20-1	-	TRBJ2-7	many	TGCAGTGCCCCCCTTGACTTCCGCAACAACGAGCAGTACTTC	CSAPLDFRNNEQYF
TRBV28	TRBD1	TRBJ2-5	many	TGTGCCAGCAGTTTAGGGACAGTCACTCGGGGGACCCAGTACTTC	CASSLGTVTRGTQYF
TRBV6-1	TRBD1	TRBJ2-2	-	TGTGCCATCGGGACAGGGGATAACACCGGGGAGCTGTTTTTT	CAIGTGDNTGELFF
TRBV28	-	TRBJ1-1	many	TGTGCCAGCACCGAGTTGGTGAACACTGAAGCTTTCTTT	CASTELVNTEAFF
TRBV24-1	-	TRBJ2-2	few	TGTGCCACCAGTGATCCCTACACCGGGGAGCTGTTTTTT	CATSDPYTGELFF
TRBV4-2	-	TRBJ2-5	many	TGTGCCAGCAGCCAACTCTCTAGCAGGGACCAAGAGACCCAGTACTTC	CASSQLSSRDQETQYF
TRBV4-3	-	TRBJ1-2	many	TGCGCCAGCAGCCAAGGTGTCGCCAACTATGGCTACACCTTC	CASSQGVANYGYTF
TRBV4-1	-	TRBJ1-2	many	TGCGCCAGCAGCGTCGCGGCGGACCTTAACTATGGCTACACCTTC	CASSVAADLNYGYTF
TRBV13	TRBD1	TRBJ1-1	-	TGTGCCAGCGACCGGACAGGGGGAGACACTGAAGCTTTCTTT	CASDRTGGDTEAFF